The 2 T cell receptor beta chains in this list originate from one sample, sequenced in a study of T-cell reconstitution after alpha-beta-depleted transplantation in children (dated by TCRdb to between 2015 and 2016). What this sample's treatment or condition label stands for: allogeneic hematopoietic cell transplantation with graft depleted of TCRalphabeta T cells and CD19 B cells. Libraries came from PCR. TCRdb lists the instrument as Illumina HiSeq 2500. Molecular barcoding was employed in the preparation of TCR libraries, with unique molecular identifiers being used to normalize TCRbeta repertoire quantification. TCRdb reanalyzed the raw reads on its own, using fastp at Q25 for trimming and MiXCR for clone calling, and kept in-frame beta chains. Each CDR3 protein gets just one entry, which takes the most common genes and DNA from the rows behind it. Recorded for this sample are hundreds of thousands of distinct CDR3 sequences; around a sixth of them occurred a single time. The biggest ten clones account for about two fifths of the sample.

Here the sequenced sample was PBMCs, mostly from graft donor cells, taken 360 days after TCRalphabeta/CD19-depleted stem cell transplant. These receptor sequences come from a male patient aged 2-15 years who had a stem cell transplant for acute lymphoblastic leukemia, so the T cells may come from the graft donor.

V is TRBV14 and J is TRBJ2-3, with D maybe TRBD1 (6 bases). Per germline, CDR1 SGHDN and CDR2 FVKESK. Trimming stripped 3 bases from V and 3 bases from J, with 7 bases between. This CDR3 comprises 13 residues. The CDR3 loop is CASSHQGTDTQYF. CDR3 sequence (DNA): TGTGCCAGCAGCCATCAGGGGACAGATACGCAGTATTTT.

The chain has TRBV6-5 and TRBJ1-5; tentatively, D is TRBD1 (5 bases). There are 14 residues in the CDR3. The germline V and J ends were trimmed by 0 bases and 9 bases, with 12 bases remaining between them. Germline CDR1 and CDR2: MNHEY and SVGAGI. The CDR3 coding sequence is TGTGCCAGCAGTTACTCGGGGCCAAGAGGGCCCCAGCATTTT. This sequence encodes CASSYSGPRGPQHF.